Below are 10 T cell receptor beta chains sequenced from a single sample in a study of cytomegalovirus exposure and HLA in healthy donors. The PCR contained 60 Vbeta and 13 Jbeta primers. Assay: immunoSEQ multiplex PCR; the TCRdb copy retains only in-frame clones and omits some. Of about 95,000 clones detected, 82% appear once; the ten largest clones hold about 3.4%. The sequencing sample was made of PBMCs. The receptors shown here come from a man aged 25 to 40 in good health and CMV-seropositive.

This chain joins TRBV6-6 and TRBJ2-7; possible D gene TRBD1, 5 bases. This CDR3 has 13 amino acids. The germline V gene encodes CDR1 MNHNY and CDR2 SVGAGI (reference sequence). Trimming removed 7 bases from V and 3 bases from J, with 13 bases in between. In DNA, the CDR3 is TGTGCCAGCACCGAACAGGCTAACTACGAGCAGTACTTC. Protein sequence: CASTEQANYEQYF.

This chain joins TRBV6-1 and TRBJ2-1, with 11 nucleotides matching TRBD2. J lost 5 bases, V lost 3 bases, and 12 bases had no gene match. Per germline, CDR1 MNHNS and CDR2 SASEGT. The CDR3 contains 18 residues. Written as DNA, the CDR3 is TGTGCCAGCAGTGACATCTTCGCTAGCGGGAGGCCCAACAATGAGCAGTTCTTC. Protein sequence: CASSDIFASGRPNNEQFF.

V gene TRBV4-1 combines with J gene TRBJ2-7; no clear D gene. V lost 4 bases to trimming and J lost 0 bases, with 7 bases between them. The length of the CDR3 is 13 residues. Germline CDR1 reads MGHRA; CDR2 reads YSYEKL. The DNA for the CDR3 is TGCGCCAGCAGCCTCCTTAGCTCCTACGAGCAGTACTTC. Translation gives CASSLLSSYEQYF.

The gene calls are TRBV5-1 and TRBJ2-3; 8 positions agree with TRBD2. This CDR3 contains 15 residues. From germline, CDR1 is SGHRS and CDR2 YFSETQ. The J segment lost 6 bases and the V segment lost 0 bases, leaving 6 bases of the junction unmatched. CDR3 nucleotides: TGCGCCAGCAGCTTGGGGCTAGCGGGCAGCGATACGCAGTATTTT. Amino acid sequence: CASSLGLAGSDTQYF.

The chain uses TRBV9 and TRBJ2-2; the D is unclear. This CDR3 spans 15 amino acids. Germline V CDR1 and CDR2: SGDLS, YYNGEE. V lost 3 bases to trimming and J lost 2 bases, with 11 bases between them. Written as DNA, the CDR3 is TGTGCCAGCAGCGCCGCACTTCGTAACACCGGGGAGCTGTTTTTT. Protein product: CASSAALRNTGELFF.

The chain recombines TRBV6-1 with TRBJ1-5; D remains ambiguous. This CDR3 is 15 amino acids long. V lost 5 bases and J lost 5, with 16 bases in between. CDR1 MNHNS and CDR2 SASEGT come from the germline V gene. The CDR3 reads CASSSQAGLDQPQHF. CDR3 bases: TGTGCCAGCAGTAGCCAGGCGGGCTTGGATCAGCCCCAGCATTTT.

In DNA, the CDR3 is TGTGCCAGCAGCGTACACGGTATGGGCGACACTGAAGCTTTCTTT. Its translation is CASSVHGMGDTEAFF. The rearrangement links TRBV9 to TRBJ1-1; D gene ambiguous. The germline V and J ends were trimmed by 1 base and 3 bases, with 13 bases remaining between them. This CDR3 region has 15 residues. CDR1 is SGDLS and CDR2 is YYNGEE in the germline V gene.

The V gene is TRBV6-5, the J gene TRBJ1-1; the D is unclear. Germline V lookup: CDR1 MNHEY, CDR2 SVGAGI. The CDR3 sequence is 11 residues long. Deletions cut 8 bases from V and 5 bases from J, with 9 bases between. The CDR3 reads CASGRGTEAFF. Here the CDR3 DNA reads TGTGCCAGCGGTCGAGGGACTGAAGCTTTCTTT.

The V gene is TRBV30, the J gene TRBJ2-7, with TRBD1 matching 7 bases. V lost 8 bases and J lost 2; bases outside the gene matches: 9. The CDR3 totals 13 residues. Germline V gene sequence: CDR1 GTSNPN, CDR2 SVGIG (reference sequence). This CDR3 reads CANGKDRAYEQYF. In nucleotides, the CDR3 is TGTGCCAACGGGAAAGACAGGGCCTACGAGCAGTACTTC.

This chain joins TRBV5-1 and TRBJ2-2; TRBD1 aligns across 11 bases. This CDR3 is built from 15 residues. Losses at the gene ends were 1 base for V and 5 bases for J; bases not matched to a gene: 1. Germline V gene data show CDR1 as SGHRS and CDR2 as YFSETQ. This CDR3 reads CASSLRDRGTGELFF. CDR3 DNA sequence: TGCGCCAGCAGCTTGAGGGACAGGGGGACCGGGGAGCTGTTTTTT.